These T cell receptor beta chains were read from a single sample in a study of blood T cells in healthy people across ages. TCRdb re-called the 5' RACE reads with MiXCR, one entry per CDR3 protein. The table records roughly 800,000 distinct CDR3 sequences, roughly 64% of them present only once. Sequences were obtained from blood. The source of these receptors is a man aged 30-40 years in good health. Both conserved end residues are part of each CDR3. The D gene is left open where the match is weak. Rows may omit the clone size; those that give it use once, few, many or a size class.

>TRBV28|TRBD1|TRBJ2-7|.
TGTGCCAGCAGTTTAATTGGGTTATCGGGACAGGGAACCTACGAGCAGTACTTC
CASSLIGLSGQGTYEQYF
>TRBV7-3|.|TRBJ2-3|.
TGTGCCAGCAGCTTAAACGGGGGTAATGGGGATACGCAGTATTTT
CASSLNGGNGDTQYF
>TRBV7-2|.|TRBJ2-7|few
TGTGCCAGCAGCCACCCGGGTATCTACGAGCAGTACTTC
CASSHPGIYEQYF
>TRBV29-1|.|TRBJ2-1|.
TGCAGCGCAACGGACACTTTATTCTCCTACAATGAGCAGTTCTTC
CSATDTLFSYNEQFF
>TRBV10-3|TRBD2|TRBJ2-7|.
TGTGCCGCCTGGACTAGCGGGATCGGAGAGCAGTACTTC
CAAWTSGIGEQYF
>TRBV7-2|TRBD2|TRBJ2-3|few
TGTGCCAGCAGCCCTAGCGGGGGGTCCTACACAGATACGCAGTATTTT
CASSPSGGSYTDTQYF
>TRBV7-2|.|TRBJ2-1|.
TGTGCCAGCAGCGACTATATCTTGCAGTTCTTC
CASSDYILQFF
>TRBV4-3|.|TRBJ2-5|few
TGCGCCAGCAGCCAAGACAGATGGGAGACCCAGTACTTC
CASSQDRWETQYF
>TRBV7-2|.|TRBJ2-5|.
TGTGCCAGCAGCTTCAATACTGAACAGACCCAGTACTTC
CASSFNTEQTQYF
>TRBV6-5|.|TRBJ1-1|.
TGTGCCAGCAGTTACTCGATGGGCACGACCTACAGCATGAACACTGAAGCTTTCTTT
CASSYSMGTTYSMNTEAFF
>TRBV7-2|.|TRBJ2-7|.
TGTGCCAGCAGCTTAGATGAGCAGCCCTACGAGCAGTACTTC
CASSLDEQPYEQYF
>TRBV7-2|TRBD2|TRBJ2-7|.
TGTGCCAGCAGTCGACACCCGGCTGGTGCGAATCCAGCGGGGGAGATCAGGCAGTACTTC
CASSRHPAGANPAGEIRQYF
>TRBV12-3/TRBV12-4|TRBD1|TRBJ2-3|.
TGTGCCAGCAGTGGCAGGGGGACCGCAGATACGCAATATTTT
CASSGRGTADTQYF
>TRBV5-1|.|TRBJ2-2|few
TGCGCCAGCAGCTATCCTACAGGGCAAATCAACACCGGGGAGCTGTTTTTT
CASSYPTGQINTGELFF
>TRBV20-1|.|TRBJ2-1|.
TGCAGTGCTAGTGGAGGGGGGGCGTACAATGAGCAGTTCTTC
CSASGGGAYNEQFF
>TRBV20-1|TRBD1|TRBJ1-1|many
TGCAGTGCTAGAGATAGGAGGGGACAGAGTACTAACACTGAAGCTTTCTTT
CSARDRRGQSTNTEAFF
>TRBV29-1|TRBD2|TRBJ2-5|.
TGCAGCATAGCGGGAGGGCCGCGAGAGACCCAGTACTTC
CSIAGGPRETQYF
>TRBV28|.|TRBJ2-7|few
TGTGTTACCTCTCGGAGTCGGAGCTCCTACGAGCAGTACTTC
CVTSRSRSSYEQYF
>TRBV7-9|.|TRBJ2-5|.
TGTGCCAGCAGCTTAAAGGGGGGCGCGGTTCTGGAGACCCAGTACTTC
CASSLKGGAVLETQYF
>TRBV12-3/TRBV12-4|.|TRBJ2-5|.
TGTGCCAGCAGTTTACACACCCAAGAGACCCAGTACTTC
CASSLHTQETQYF
>TRBV6-1|TRBD1|TRBJ1-2|.
TGTGCCAGCAGGACAGGGAATCGGGGCTACACCTTC
CASRTGNRGYTF
>TRBV4-2|TRBD2|TRBJ2-5|.
TGTGCCACCTCAAGCGGGAGAGGAGAGACCCAGTACTTC
CATSSGRGETQYF
>TRBV29-1|TRBD2|TRBJ2-5|few
TGCAGCGTTGGACTAGCGGGAGGGGAGACCCAGTACTTC
CSVGLAGGETQYF
>TRBV6-5|.|TRBJ1-2|.
TGTGCCAGCAGTTACTACCCGGAGAATGGCTACACCTTC
CASSYYPENGYTF
>TRBV6-1|.|TRBJ1-5|.
TGTGCCAGCAGTGAAGCCCGCATTAGCAATCAGCCCCAGCATTTT
CASSEARISNQPQHF
>TRBV28|.|TRBJ2-7|.
TGTGCCAGCAGTCCAGGGGTGGACGAGCAGTACTTC
CASSPGVDEQYF
>TRBV29-1|.|TRBJ2-2|.
TGCAGCCATTCCAGGGGTAACACCGGGGAGCTGTTTTTT
CSHSRGNTGELFF
>TRBV6-1|TRBD1|TRBJ2-7|.
TGTGCCAGCTCGGGGTGGGGACAGTACCCCTACGAGCAGTACTTC
CASSGWGQYPYEQYF
>TRBV25-1|TRBD1|TRBJ2-7|.
TGTGCCAGCAGTGAAAGGGCAGGGGGCATCCCCTACGAGCAGTACTTC
CASSERAGGIPYEQYF
>TRBV29-1|.|TRBJ2-5|.
TGCAGCGGTGAGCAGGGCCAGGGGGAGACCCAGTACTTC
CSGEQGQGETQYF
>TRBV20-1|TRBD2|TRBJ2-3|.
TGCAGTGCTAGCGATAGACTAGCGAGTTCAGATACGCAGTATTTT
CSASDRLASSDTQYF
>TRBV29-1|.|TRBJ2-3|few
TGCACCACTAGCACAGATACGCAGTATTTT
CTTSTDTQYF
>TRBV21-1|.|TRBJ2-7|.
TGTGCCAGCAGCACGGGCCTGACCAATTACTACGAGCAGTACTTC
CASSTGLTNYYEQYF
>TRBV4-1|.|TRBJ1-2|few
TGCGCCAGCAGCCAAGAGGACATAACCTATGGCTACACCTTC
CASSQEDITYGYTF
>TRBV29-1|.|TRBJ2-1|once
TGCAGCGTCTACAATGAGCAGTTCTTC
CSVYNEQFF
>TRBV4-2|.|TRBJ2-3|few
TGTGCCAGCAGCCAAGTATCGGGGACTGGAGATACGCAGTATTTT
CASSQVSGTGDTQYF
>TRBV7-2|.|TRBJ2-4|few
TGTGCCAGCAGCCCCGGACAGAGTTCAAACATTCAGTACTTC
CASSPGQSSNIQYF
>TRBV12-3/TRBV12-4|.|TRBJ2-3|.
TGTGCCAGCTGCTCAACGAGGGCGGATACGCAGTATTTT
CASCSTRADTQYF
>TRBV4-3|.|TRBJ2-3|.
TGCGCCAGCAGCCAAGCCCCCCAGCCGCCGGATACGCAGTATTTT
CASSQAPQPPDTQYF
>TRBV6-4|.|TRBJ1-5|.
TGTGCCAGCAGTGCAGGGCCTGAACAGCCCCAGCATTTT
CASSAGPEQPQHF
>TRBV4-2|.|TRBJ2-1|few
TGTGCCAGCAGCCATTTAGGGAATGAGCAGTTCTTC
CASSHLGNEQFF
>TRBV29-1|.|TRBJ2-5|few
TGCAGCGTTGGGACAGATGGAGCGCAGTACTTC
CSVGTDGAQYF
>TRBV29-1|TRBD1|TRBJ2-7|few
TGCAGCGCCGGACAGGGCAAGGACGAGCAGTACTTC
CSAGQGKDEQYF
>TRBV27|.|TRBJ1-1|.
TGTGCCAGCAGCCCCCTAGAAAACACTGAAGCTTTCTTT
CASSPLENTEAFF
>TRBV7-3|TRBD2|TRBJ2-1|.
TGTGCCAGCAGCCGGGTAGCGGGAGGCTACAATGAGCAGTTCTTC
CASSRVAGGYNEQFF
>TRBV20-1|.|TRBJ2-5|.
TGCAGTGCATTTAACAGGGCCAAAGAGACCCAGTACTTC
CSAFNRAKETQYF
>TRBV7-2|.|TRBJ2-7|.
TGTGCCAGCAGCTTAGATGGGGCTGCCGAGCAGTACTTC
CASSLDGAAEQYF
>TRBV4-2|TRBD2|TRBJ2-5|.
TGTGCCAGCAGCCAGGGACCTACTAGCGCCGAGACCCAGTACTTC
CASSQGPTSAETQYF
>TRBV15|.|TRBJ2-5|.
TGTGCCACCAGCATCCCCGGGAATGAGACCCAGTACTTC
CATSIPGNETQYF
>TRBV6-6|TRBD1|TRBJ2-1|few
TGTGCCAGCAGCCCTACAGGACAGGGTGGCGATGAGCAGTTCTTC
CASSPTGQGGDEQFF
>TRBV7-9|.|TRBJ1-2|once
TGTGCCAGCAGCTTCGCCCGGGATAACTACGGCTACACCTTC
CASSFARDNYGYTF